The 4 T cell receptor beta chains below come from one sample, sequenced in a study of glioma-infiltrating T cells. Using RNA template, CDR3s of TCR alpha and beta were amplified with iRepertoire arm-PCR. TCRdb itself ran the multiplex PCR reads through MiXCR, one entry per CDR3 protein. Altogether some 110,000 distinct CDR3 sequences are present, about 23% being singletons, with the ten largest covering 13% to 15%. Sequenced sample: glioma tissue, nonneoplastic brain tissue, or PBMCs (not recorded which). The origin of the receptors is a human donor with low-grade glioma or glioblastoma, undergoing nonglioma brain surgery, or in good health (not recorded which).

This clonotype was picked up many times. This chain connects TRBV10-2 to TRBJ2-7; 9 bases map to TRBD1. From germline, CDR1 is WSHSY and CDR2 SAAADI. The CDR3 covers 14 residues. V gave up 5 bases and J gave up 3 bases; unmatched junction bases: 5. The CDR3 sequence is CASSPGTGLYEQYF. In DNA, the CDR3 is TGCGCCAGCAGTCCCGGGACAGGGCTCTACGAGCAGTACTTC.

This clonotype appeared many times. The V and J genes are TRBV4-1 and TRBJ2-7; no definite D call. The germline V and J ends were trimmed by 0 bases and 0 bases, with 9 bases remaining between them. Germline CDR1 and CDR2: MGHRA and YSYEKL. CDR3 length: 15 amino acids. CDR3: CASSQEPWGSYEQYF. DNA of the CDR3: TGCGCCAGCAGCCAAGAACCCTGGGGCTCCTACGAGCAGTACTTC.

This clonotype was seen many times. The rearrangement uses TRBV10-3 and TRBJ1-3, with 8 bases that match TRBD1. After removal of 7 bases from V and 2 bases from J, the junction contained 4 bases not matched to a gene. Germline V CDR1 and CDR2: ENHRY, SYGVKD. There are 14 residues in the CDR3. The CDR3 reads CAINVDRAGNTIYF. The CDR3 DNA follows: TGTGCCATCAACGTGGACAGGGCTGGAAACACCATATATTTT.

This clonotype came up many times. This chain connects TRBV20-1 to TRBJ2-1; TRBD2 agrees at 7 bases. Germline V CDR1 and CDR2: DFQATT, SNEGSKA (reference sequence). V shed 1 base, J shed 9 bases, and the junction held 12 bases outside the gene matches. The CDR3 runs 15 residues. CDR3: CSARGPDSGTIEQFF. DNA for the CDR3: TGCAGTGCTAGAGGCCCCGACAGCGGGACGATTGAGCAGTTCTTC.